This T cell receptor (beta chain) was captured in a study of shared clonotypes between healthy human individuals. Running of the assay took place at deep level. As handled by the study authors: There were no quality scores in the junction-only immunoSEQ sequences, so filtering differed. Sequencing used immunoSEQ multiplex PCR; TCRdb keeps in-frame clones, though not all of them. V, J and clone size reflect that table, while D and trimming were determined from the DNA. The sample records a few million clones, more than 90% being singletons. Concerning this clone itself: Its antigen is unidentified. This same CDR3 is encoded by further DNA sequences in the sample.

Splitting the CD4+ cells yielded a CD45RA+ naive subset and a CD45RA-negative memory subset. Study-level results: Clonotypes not shared had lower generation probabilities than those common to all four donors.

V lost 4 bases and J 6 bases, leaving 8 bases between the germline ends. The CDR3 spans 12 residues. Germline-derived CDR1 and CDR2 are SGHTA and FQGNSA. The clonotype was recovered from a man between 18 and 35 years old in good health. This rearrangement joins TRBV7-2 to TRBJ2-3; the D gene is possibly TRBD2 (5 bases). The sample comprised naive CD4+ T cells sorted from blood. Subset given: CD45RA+ positively selected. The CDR3 is CASSSRGDTQYF. CDR3 DNA: TGTGCCAGCAGCTCTCGGGGTGATACGCAGTATTTT.